Listed below are T cell receptor beta chains from one sample, sequenced in a study of blood T cells in healthy people across ages. TCRdb reprocessed the 5' RACE reads with MiXCR, giving one entry per CDR3 protein. This sample has 2 million or so distinct CDR3 sequences; around 48% occur once, and the top ten carry less than 2.5%. The source material was blood. These receptors came from a woman in her forties in good health. CDR3s include the opening cysteine and the closing phenylalanine or tryptophan. Fields, in order: J gene, D gene, clone size, V gene, CDR3 protein, CDR3 DNA. The D gene is left open where the match is weak. Not all rows give a size; the values are once, few, many and, for expanded clones, a class.

j_gene: TRBJ2-3
d_gene: -
abundance: few
v_gene: TRBV5-1
CDR3aa: CASSGGTTSTDTQYF
CDR3nt: TGCGCCAGCAGCGGCGGGACAACTAGCACAGATACGCAGTATTTT

j_gene: TRBJ1-1
d_gene: -
abundance: -
v_gene: TRBV7-2
CDR3aa: CASSPVFGGNTEAFF
CDR3nt: TGTGCCAGCAGCCCAGTTTTCGGCGGGAACACTGAAGCTTTCTTT

j_gene: TRBJ2-3
d_gene: -
abundance: -
v_gene: TRBV24-1
CDR3aa: CATSDRTGTDTQYF
CDR3nt: TGTGCCACCAGTGATCGGACAGGCACAGATACGCAGTATTTT

j_gene: TRBJ1-4
d_gene: -
abundance: few
v_gene: TRBV4-3
CDR3aa: CASSQDGQGIGKLFF
CDR3nt: TGCGCCAGCAGCCAAGATGGGCAGGGGATAGGGAAACTGTTTTTT

j_gene: TRBJ2-1
d_gene: -
abundance: -
v_gene: TRBV4-1
CDR3aa: CASSQQGSPYNEQFF
CDR3nt: TGCGCCAGCAGCCAACAGGGGTCACCCTACAATGAGCAGTTCTTC

j_gene: TRBJ2-1
d_gene: TRBD2
abundance: few
v_gene: TRBV24-1
CDR3aa: CATSDSKGLGLAGGDEQFF
CDR3nt: TGTGCCACCAGTGATTCCAAAGGACTTGGGCTAGCGGGGGGGGACGAGCAGTTCTTC

j_gene: TRBJ2-5
d_gene: -
abundance: -
v_gene: TRBV28
CDR3aa: CASSPRSPVVESQETQYF
CDR3nt: TGTGCCAGCAGCCCCCGGAGCCCGGTGGTTGAGTCCCAAGAGACCCAGTACTTC

j_gene: TRBJ2-1
d_gene: -
abundance: few
v_gene: TRBV20-1
CDR3aa: CSADEGSWQFF
CDR3nt: TGCAGTGCTGACGAGGGAAGCTGGCAGTTCTTC

j_gene: TRBJ1-2
d_gene: -
abundance: few
v_gene: TRBV6-2/TRBV6-3
CDR3aa: CASTLHQGRGYTF
CDR3nt: TGTGCCAGCACCCTCCACCAGGGTCGGGGCTACACCTTC

j_gene: TRBJ2-3
d_gene: TRBD1
abundance: -
v_gene: TRBV9
CDR3aa: CASSVVVTGVDTQYF
CDR3nt: TGTGCCAGCAGCGTAGTCGTCACAGGGGTAGATACGCAGTATTTT

j_gene: TRBJ1-2
d_gene: -
abundance: -
v_gene: TRBV20-1
CDR3aa: CSARQGRGYTF
CDR3nt: TGCAGTGCTAGACAGGGACGTGGCTACACCTTC

j_gene: TRBJ2-1
d_gene: -
abundance: -
v_gene: TRBV7-9
CDR3aa: CASSLNLASNEQFF
CDR3nt: TGTGCCAGCAGCCTCAACTTAGCGAGCAATGAGCAGTTCTTC

j_gene: TRBJ2-2
d_gene: -
abundance: -
v_gene: TRBV20-1
CDR3aa: CSAETGTYTGELFF
CDR3nt: TGCAGTGCTGAGACAGGAACTTACACCGGGGAGCTGTTTTTT

j_gene: TRBJ2-1
d_gene: TRBD1
abundance: few
v_gene: TRBV5-1
CDR3aa: CASSNRGAYNEQFF
CDR3nt: TGCGCCAGCAGCAACAGGGGCGCCTACAATGAGCAGTTCTTC

j_gene: TRBJ2-3
d_gene: -
abundance: few
v_gene: TRBV6-1
CDR3aa: CASSEPGTAGDTQYF
CDR3nt: TGTGCCAGCAGTGAACCCGGGACGGCCGGTGATACGCAGTATTTT

j_gene: TRBJ1-2
d_gene: -
abundance: -
v_gene: TRBV6-6
CDR3aa: CASTQTYPNSNYGYTF
CDR3nt: TGTGCCAGCACCCAGACATATCCTAACTCTAACTATGGCTACACCTTC

j_gene: TRBJ1-1
d_gene: TRBD1
abundance: -
v_gene: TRBV12-5
CDR3aa: CASGHGTGGMRAEAFF
CDR3nt: TGTGCTAGTGGCCACGGGACAGGGGGTATGCGTGCTGAAGCTTTCTTT

j_gene: TRBJ2-1
d_gene: TRBD2
abundance: -
v_gene: TRBV24-1
CDR3aa: CATSDFTAGGRLYEQFF
CDR3nt: TGTGCCACCAGTGATTTCACGGCGGGGGGGCGTTTATATGAGCAGTTCTTC

j_gene: TRBJ1-6
d_gene: TRBD1
abundance: -
v_gene: TRBV28
CDR3aa: CASSRTGYNSPLHF
CDR3nt: TGTGCCAGCAGTCGGACAGGGTATAATTCACCCCTCCACTTT

j_gene: TRBJ1-2
d_gene: -
abundance: -
v_gene: TRBV27
CDR3aa: CASSPRDGEPYGYTF
CDR3nt: TGTGCCAGCAGTCCTCGGGACGGAGAACCTTATGGCTACACCTTC

j_gene: TRBJ2-3
d_gene: TRBD1
abundance: few
v_gene: TRBV11-2
CDR3aa: CASSYGQGAGDTQYF
CDR3nt: TGTGCCAGCAGCTACGGACAGGGGGCTGGGGATACGCAGTATTTT

j_gene: TRBJ2-3
d_gene: -
abundance: -
v_gene: TRBV6-6
CDR3aa: CASSYVSSGTDTQYF
CDR3nt: TGTGCCAGCAGTTACGTCTCCTCGGGGACAGATACGCAGTATTTT

j_gene: TRBJ2-3
d_gene: -
abundance: few
v_gene: TRBV5-1
CDR3aa: CASKREQRTTDTQYF
CDR3nt: TGCGCCAGCAAACGGGAACAAAGAACGACAGATACGCAGTATTTT

j_gene: TRBJ2-5
d_gene: -
abundance: -
v_gene: TRBV20-1
CDR3aa: CSARDRGLRTQETQYF
CDR3nt: TGCAGTGCTAGGGATCGGGGTCTGCGGACCCAAGAGACCCAGTACTTC

j_gene: TRBJ1-2
d_gene: -
abundance: few
v_gene: TRBV29-1
CDR3aa: CSVEVRQGAYTF
CDR3nt: TGCAGCGTTGAAGTAAGGCAGGGCGCCTACACCTTC

j_gene: TRBJ1-5
d_gene: TRBD1
abundance: -
v_gene: TRBV5-5
CDR3aa: CASSATGSQPQHF
CDR3nt: TGTGCCAGCAGCGCGACAGGGAGTCAGCCCCAGCATTTT

j_gene: TRBJ2-2
d_gene: -
abundance: -
v_gene: TRBV3-1
CDR3aa: CASSSRQGPTGELFF
CDR3nt: TGTGCCAGCAGTTCGCGGCAGGGGCCCACCGGGGAGCTGTTTTTT

j_gene: TRBJ2-7
d_gene: -
abundance: many
v_gene: TRBV10-3
CDR3aa: CAISESGNEQYF
CDR3nt: TGTGCCATCAGTGAGTCAGGGAACGAGCAGTACTTC

j_gene: TRBJ2-7
d_gene: -
abundance: -
v_gene: TRBV6-2/TRBV6-3
CDR3aa: CASSYAPPSYEQYF
CDR3nt: TGTGCCAGCAGTTACGCCCCCCCCAGCTACGAGCAGTACTTC

j_gene: TRBJ2-1
d_gene: -
abundance: -
v_gene: TRBV4-2
CDR3aa: CASSQESRGGNEQFF
CDR3nt: TGTGCCAGCAGCCAAGAATCCAGGGGAGGGAATGAGCAGTTCTTC

j_gene: TRBJ2-1
d_gene: TRBD1
abundance: few
v_gene: TRBV7-2
CDR3aa: CASSQQGAAYNEQFF
CDR3nt: TGTGCCAGCAGTCAACAGGGGGCCGCCTACAATGAGCAGTTCTTC

j_gene: TRBJ2-1
d_gene: -
abundance: few
v_gene: TRBV29-1
CDR3aa: CSVGTFSYNEQFF
CDR3nt: TGCAGCGTCGGGACGTTCTCCTACAATGAGCAGTTCTTC

j_gene: TRBJ1-2
d_gene: -
abundance: -
v_gene: TRBV20-1
CDR3aa: CSASLPMGTAYGYTF
CDR3nt: TGCAGTGCCTCCTTGCCTATGGGCACCGCTTATGGCTACACCTTC

j_gene: TRBJ2-3
d_gene: -
abundance: few
v_gene: TRBV9
CDR3aa: CASSVRLGSDTQYF
CDR3nt: TGTGCCAGCAGCGTTCGGCTGGGATCAGATACGCAGTATTTT

j_gene: TRBJ2-4
d_gene: TRBD2
abundance: -
v_gene: TRBV27
CDR3aa: CASSLSPPSGGADIQYF
CDR3nt: TGTGCCAGCAGTTTATCTCCTCCCAGCGGGGGGGCGGACATTCAGTACTTC

j_gene: TRBJ2-1
d_gene: -
abundance: -
v_gene: TRBV7-2
CDR3aa: CASSLAKGTLEQFF
CDR3nt: TGTGCCAGCAGCTTAGCGAAGGGCACCCTTGAGCAGTTCTTC

j_gene: TRBJ2-1
d_gene: -
abundance: -
v_gene: TRBV11-2
CDR3aa: CASSLGPETQFF
CDR3nt: TGTGCCAGCAGCTTAGGACCGGAGACCCAGTTCTTC

j_gene: TRBJ2-4
d_gene: -
abundance: few
v_gene: TRBV7-2
CDR3aa: CASSVPTPGIQYF
CDR3nt: TGTGCCAGCAGCGTACCGACTCCAGGCATTCAGTACTTC

j_gene: TRBJ1-2
d_gene: -
abundance: -
v_gene: TRBV24-1
CDR3aa: CATSDHNQPGGYTF
CDR3nt: TGTGCCACCAGTGACCATAACCAACCGGGAGGCTACACCTTC

j_gene: TRBJ2-6
d_gene: -
abundance: -
v_gene: TRBV3-1
CDR3aa: CASSQDSPHVSGANVLTF
CDR3nt: TGTGCCAGCAGCCAAGATTCTCCGCACGTCTCTGGGGCCAACGTCCTGACTTTC

j_gene: TRBJ2-7
d_gene: -
abundance: -
v_gene: TRBV12-3/TRBV12-4
CDR3aa: CASSRRAQVPSYEQYF
CDR3nt: TGTGCCAGCAGTCGCCGGGCCCAGGTCCCCTCCTACGAGCAGTACTTC

j_gene: TRBJ2-5
d_gene: -
abundance: -
v_gene: TRBV25-1
CDR3aa: CASSEYINQETQYF
CDR3nt: TGTGCCAGCAGTGAATATATAAATCAAGAGACCCAGTACTTC

j_gene: TRBJ2-7
d_gene: -
abundance: -
v_gene: TRBV7-2
CDR3aa: CASSWQTGNYEQYF
CDR3nt: TGTGCCAGCAGCTGGCAAACAGGGAACTACGAGCAGTACTTC

j_gene: TRBJ2-5
d_gene: TRBD1
abundance: few
v_gene: TRBV2
CDR3aa: CASRTTGVKETQYF
CDR3nt: TGTGCCAGCAGGACAACAGGGGTCAAAGAGACCCAGTACTTC

j_gene: TRBJ2-1
d_gene: -
abundance: -
v_gene: TRBV28
CDR3aa: CASSIGEDNEQFF
CDR3nt: TGTGCCAGCAGTATCGGGGAGGACAATGAGCAGTTCTTC

j_gene: TRBJ1-4
d_gene: TRBD1
abundance: -
v_gene: TRBV27
CDR3aa: CASSSTLGQDERLFF
CDR3nt: TGTGCCAGCAGTTCGACTCTGGGACAGGATGAAAGACTGTTTTTT

j_gene: TRBJ1-2
d_gene: -
abundance: few
v_gene: TRBV28
CDR3aa: CASSLDIVSYTF
CDR3nt: TGTGCCAGCAGTTTAGACATTGTTAGCTACACCTTC

j_gene: TRBJ2-7
d_gene: -
abundance: -
v_gene: TRBV20-1
CDR3aa: CSASVRDTLYEQYF
CDR3nt: TGCAGTGCTAGCGTTAGGGACACCTTATACGAGCAGTACTTC

j_gene: TRBJ2-1
d_gene: -
abundance: -
v_gene: TRBV7-9
CDR3aa: CASSLSRQGVQSSYNEQFF
CDR3nt: TGTGCCAGCAGCTTAAGTAGGCAGGGCGTCCAAAGCTCCTACAATGAGCAGTTCTTC

j_gene: TRBJ2-7
d_gene: -
abundance: -
v_gene: TRBV28
CDR3aa: CASSLLDKMEEQYF
CDR3nt: TGTGCCAGCAGTTTATTGGATAAGATGGAGGAGCAGTACTTC

j_gene: TRBJ2-5
d_gene: TRBD1
abundance: -
v_gene: TRBV29-1
CDR3aa: CSVSKGAGQETQYF
CDR3nt: TGCAGCGTGTCGAAGGGGGCAGGGCAAGAGACCCAGTACTTC

j_gene: TRBJ1-4
d_gene: -
abundance: -
v_gene: TRBV5-6
CDR3aa: CASNLTAGATNEKLFF
CDR3nt: TGTGCCAGCAACTTGACAGCAGGGGCAACTAATGAAAAACTGTTTTTT

j_gene: TRBJ2-6
d_gene: -
abundance: -
v_gene: TRBV2
CDR3aa: CASSVLGAGANVLTF
CDR3nt: TGTGCCAGCAGTGTGTTAGGGGCTGGGGCCAACGTCCTGACTTTC

j_gene: TRBJ2-5
d_gene: -
abundance: -
v_gene: TRBV4-3
CDR3aa: CASSSTWLGGGQTQYF
CDR3nt: TGCGCCAGCAGCTCGACATGGTTAGGGGGGGGACAGACCCAGTACTTC

j_gene: TRBJ1-5
d_gene: TRBD1
abundance: -
v_gene: TRBV5-6
CDR3aa: CASSLGTGVNQPQHF
CDR3nt: TGTGCCAGCAGCTTGGGGACAGGGGTCAATCAGCCCCAGCATTTT